Included here is one T cell receptor (beta chain) sequence, with context. The data stem from a study of blood T cell repertoires in COVID-19. Study information: PBMCs, B-cell-depleted T cells, or T cells provided the cDNA or gDNA that made up the material.

Trimming removed 0 bases at V and 8 bases at J, with 8 bases between. This CDR3 has 12 residues. Germline V gives CDR1 SGHRS, CDR2 YFSETQ. Authors' analysis steps: Estimation of nucleated cell counts relied on the amplification of reference gene primers. Method: immunoSEQ multiplex PCR; TCRdb's copy keeps in-frame clones and lacks some. V and J calls and clone size are given by that table; D and trimming were obtained from the DNA. The repertoire holds about 150,000 clones, with over 75% as singletons. The sample taken for sequencing was peripheral blood. This chain links TRBV5-1 with TRBJ1-2, with no clear D. The TCR comes from a woman aged 45-60 years with acute or convalescent COVID-19. Here the CDR3 reads CASSLAGWGYTF. CDR3 DNA: TGCGCCAGCAGCTTGGCGGGGTGGGGCTACACCTTC.